Listed here are 10 T cell receptor beta chains from one sample, sequenced in a study of blood T cell repertoires in COVID-19 (dated by TCRdb to about 2020). Preparation of the library involved the immunoSEQ multiplex PCR assay. This is the immuneACCESS table as TCRdb keeps it, with only in-frame sequences that have V and J called. A part of the clones is gone; compared with another copy, unresolved V genes explain less than half, and the rest is unexplained. The sample table records 35,000 to 45,000 clones; under 85% of these occur just once. Of the sample, more than 9% falls within the top ten clones. Sequencing input: peripheral blood. These receptors all stem from a human donor in a cohort sampled during active COVID-19.

V and J are TRBV4-2 and TRBJ2-7; D is possibly TRBD2 (6 bases). Trimming stripped 0 bases from V and 3 bases from J, with 6 bases between. The CDR3 sequence is 13 residues long. The V gene's germline CDR1 is LGHNA and CDR2 YNFKEQ. CDR3 nucleotides: TGTGCCAGCAGCCAAGAGGGGGGCTACGAGCAGTACTTC. As protein: CASSQEGGYEQYF.

CDR3 sequence: CASANSGQPQHF. The CDR3 DNA reads TGTGCTAGTGCCAACTCAGGCCAGCCCCAGCATTTT. This chain uses TRBV12-5 with TRBJ1-5; D uncertain. The CDR3 extends over 12 amino acids. V was shortened by 7 bases and J by 7 bases, with 11 bases between the two germline ends. Germline-derived CDR1 and CDR2 are LGHNT and FRNRAP.

The chain is built from TRBV5-6 and TRBJ1-4; D possibly corresponds to TRBD1 (6 bases). Trimming removed 5 bases at V and 2 bases at J, with 13 bases between. Germline CDR1 and CDR2: SGHDT and YYEEEE. The CDR3 runs to 15 residues. In DNA, the CDR3 is TGTGCCAGCAGTCACAGGGACGGGACTAATGAAAAACTGTTTTTT. Residues: CASSHRDGTNEKLFF.

J is TRBJ1-3 and V is TRBV5-6; D might be TRBD1 (5 bases). V lost 1 base and J 2 bases, leaving 10 bases between the germline ends. Germline V gene lookup returns CDR1 SGHDT and CDR2 YYEEEE. This CDR3 is built from 15 residues. In nucleotides, the CDR3 is TGTGCCAGCAGCTTGTGGGGCAGCACTGGAAACACCATATATTTT. Translated: CASSLWGSTGNTIYF.

V and J are TRBV11-2 and TRBJ2-1, with a tentative D call TRBD2 (6 bases). The CDR3 is made up of 15 amino acids. Per the germline V gene, CDR1 is SGHAT and CDR2 is FQNNGV. V was shortened by 0 bases and J by 8 bases, with 14 bases between the two germline ends. The CDR3 nucleotides read TGTGCCAGCAGCTTAGAACTAGCCCCCTTGCATGAGCAGTTCTTC. The encoded protein is CASSLELAPLHEQFF.

The rearrangement uses TRBV11-2 and TRBJ1-1, with D uncertain. Germline loops: CDR1 SGHAT, CDR2 FQNNGV. The V end was cut by 5 bases, the J end by 0 bases, with 4 bases between. The CDR3 loop spans 12 amino acids. In nucleotides, the CDR3 is TGTGCCAGCAGCCCTCTGAACACTGAAGCTTTCTTT. Its protein product is CASSPLNTEAFF.

The chain uses TRBV27 and TRBJ2-3; 10 bases are shared with TRBD1. In germline, CDR1 is MNHEY, CDR2 SMNVEV (reference sequence). V shed 3 bases and J 6 bases; nucleotides not matched to a gene: 6. The CDR3 has 15 amino acids. This CDR3 is CASSFGTGVTDTQYF. The CDR3 region has the DNA TGTGCCAGCAGTTTCGGGACAGGGGTGACCGATACGCAGTATTTT.

Details on this clone: Mismatch with germline at one junction end may stem from a read error. V is TRBV6-1 and J is TRBJ2-1, with a weak D call TRBD2 (5 bases). Germline V CDR1 and CDR2: MNHNS, SASEGT. There are 15 residues in the CDR3. CDR3 in amino acids: CASSKAEPGYNEQFF. For the CDR3, the DNA is TGTGCCAGCAGTAAAGCGGAACCGGGGTACAATGAGCAGTTCTTC.

This rearrangement joins TRBV9 to TRBJ1-4; tentative D call: TRBD1 (5 bases). The V gene lost 0 bases and the J gene lost 8 bases, with 11 bases spanning the gap. CDR1 and CDR2 from the germline V gene are SGDLS and YYNGEE. The CDR3 is 14 residues long. The CDR3 DNA sequence: TGTGCCAGCAGCGTAGCAGGGCAGAACGAAAAACTGTTTTTT. Translation gives CASSVAGQNEKLFF.

The chain employs TRBV5-6 and TRBJ2-7; TRBD1 matches 9 bases. The CDR3 runs 15 residues. Trimming cost V 4 bases and J 2 bases; bases outside gene matches: 7. Germline V lookup: CDR1 SGHDT, CDR2 YYEEEE. The chain's CDR3 is CASSPDGTGPYEQYF. Here the CDR3 DNA reads TGTGCCAGCAGCCCGGATGGGACAGGGCCCTACGAGCAGTACTTC. Full variable domain (missing parts from reference TRBV5-6 and TRBJ2-7): DAGVTQSPTHLIKTRGQQVTLRCSPKSGHDTVSWYQQALGQGPQFIFQYYEEEERQRGNFPDRFSGHQFPNYSSELNVNALLLGDSALYLCASSPDGTGPYEQYFGPGTRLTVT.